This T cell receptor (beta chain) was retrieved from a study of metastatic and nonmetastatic thyroid tumors. Patients were all untreated before their thyroid surgery. TCRdb reprocessed the PCR reads using MiXCR. There are some 6,800 clones in the sample; over 2.5% occur only once, and around 17% lies in the top ten. As for this clone: Its target is unknown.

The CDR3 is 13 residues long. V was cut by 8 bases and J by 3 bases, with 11 bases left in between. Study-level findings and limits: It was reported that TCR beta diversity was significantly higher in malignant thyroid tumors than benign nodules, in blood and tumor.

This sequence joins TRBV12-3 or TRBV12-4 and TRBJ1-5, with D uncertain. Sequenced input: tumor tissue. The TCR comes from a female donor with papillary thyroid cancer or a benign thyroid nodule (not recorded which). Some clones in this sample may be carry-over from other donors' samples. The CDR3 sequence is CASAGLHNQPQHF. CDR3 DNA sequence: TGTGCCAGCGCCGGATTGCACAATCAGCCCCAGCATTTT.